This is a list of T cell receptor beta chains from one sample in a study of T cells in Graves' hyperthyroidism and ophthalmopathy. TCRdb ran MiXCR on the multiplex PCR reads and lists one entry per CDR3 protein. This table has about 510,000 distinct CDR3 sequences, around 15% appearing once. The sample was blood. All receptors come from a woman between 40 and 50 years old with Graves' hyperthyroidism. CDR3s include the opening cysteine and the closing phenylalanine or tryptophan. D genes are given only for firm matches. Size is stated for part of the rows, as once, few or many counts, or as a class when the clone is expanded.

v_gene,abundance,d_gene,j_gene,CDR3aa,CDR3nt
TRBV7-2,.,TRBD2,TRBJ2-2,CASKNQAGVYTGELFF,TGTGCCAGCAAAAATCAGGCGGGAGTTTACACCGGGGAGCTGTTTTTT
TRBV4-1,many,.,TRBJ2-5,CASSPRTVETQYF,TGCGCCAGCAGCCCGCGGACAGTGGAGACCCAGTACTTC
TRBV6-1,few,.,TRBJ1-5,CASSPAPKQPQHF,TGTGCCAGCAGCCCCGCCCCCAAGCAGCCCCAGCATTTT
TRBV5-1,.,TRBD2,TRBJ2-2,CASSLGVTSGTHTGELFF,TGCGCCAGCAGCTTGGGGGTGACTAGCGGGACTCACACCGGGGAGCTGTTTTTT
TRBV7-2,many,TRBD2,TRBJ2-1,CASSLLAGFDNEQFF,TGTGCCAGCAGCTTACTAGCGGGATTTGATAATGAGCAGTTCTTC
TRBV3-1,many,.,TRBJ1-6,CASSHRANSPLHF,TGTGCCAGCAGCCATCGGGCCAATTCACCCCTCCACTTT
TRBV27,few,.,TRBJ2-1,CASSPGRTANSYNEQFF,TGTGCCAGCAGTCCCGGACGGACAGCTAACTCCTACAATGAGCAGTTCTTC
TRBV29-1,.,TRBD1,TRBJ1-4,CSVEEGTVGGVGEKLFF,TGCAGCGTTGAAGAAGGGACAGTGGGAGGTGTTGGAGAAAAACTGTTTTTT
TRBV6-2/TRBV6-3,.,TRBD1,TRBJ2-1,CASSYSGQGYNEQFF,TGTGCCAGCAGTTACTCGGGACAGGGCTACAATGAGCAGTTCTTC
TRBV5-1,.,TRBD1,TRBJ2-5,CASSLEVGQGQETQYF,TGCGCCAGCAGCTTGGAAGTGGGACAGGGACAAGAGACCCAGTACTTC
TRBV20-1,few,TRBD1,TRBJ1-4,CSARSTGGSGNEKLFF,TGCAGTGCTAGGTCGACAGGGGGCTCGGGTAATGAAAAACTGTTTTTT
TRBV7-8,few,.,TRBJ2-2,CASSLRQIANNHLTGELFF,TGTGCCAGCAGCTTACGGCAGATCGCTAACAACCACCTAACCGGGGAGCTGTTTTTT
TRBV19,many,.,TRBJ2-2,CASTSLIQGGNTGELFF,TGTGCCAGTACCTCACTAATACAGGGCGGGAACACCGGGGAGCTGTTTTTT
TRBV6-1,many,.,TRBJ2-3,CASTSPSTDTQYF,TGTGCCAGCACTAGCCCCAGCACAGATACGCAGTATTTT
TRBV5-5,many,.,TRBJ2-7,CASSVAGRDYEQYF,TGTGCCAGCAGCGTCGCCGGCCGAGACTACGAGCAGTACTTC
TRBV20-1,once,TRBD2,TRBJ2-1,CSARDGGEASYEQFF,TGCAGTGCTAGAGATGGGGGGGAGGCCTCCTACGAGCAGTTCTTC
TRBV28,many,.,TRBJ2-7,CASSPVPVGTPKGEQYF,TGTGCCAGCAGTCCCGTGCCCGTGGGGACACCCAAGGGGGAGCAGTACTTC
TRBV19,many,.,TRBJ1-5,CASSTNIVARTSNQPQHF,TGTGCCAGTAGTACCAACATTGTCGCGAGGACGAGCAATCAGCCCCAGCATTTT
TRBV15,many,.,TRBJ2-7,CATSHRDKYEQYF,TGTGCCACCAGCCACCGGGACAAATACGAGCAGTACTTC
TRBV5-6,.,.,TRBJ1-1,CASSLVSGSLGFDTEAFF,TGTGCCAGCAGCTTAGTCAGTGGTTCGCTGGGTTTCGACACTGAAGCTTTCTTT
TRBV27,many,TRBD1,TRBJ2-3,CASSLGQTRDTQYF,TGTGCCAGCAGTTTGGGACAGACAAGAGATACGCAGTATTTT
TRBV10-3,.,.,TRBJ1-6,CAISLDQRTLHF,TGTGCCATCAGTTTAGACCAGAGGACCCTCCACTTT
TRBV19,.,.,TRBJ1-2,CASSTLRGSPNYGYTF,TGTGCCAGTAGTACCCTACGGGGGTCGCCTAACTATGGCTACACCTTC
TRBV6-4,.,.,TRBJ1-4,CASRETVSASKLFF,TGTGCCAGCAGAGAGACAGTATCTGCGTCAAAACTGTTTTTT
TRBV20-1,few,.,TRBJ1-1,CSAREGYRNTEAFF,TGCAGTGCTAGAGAAGGGTACCGTAACACTGAAGCTTTCTTT
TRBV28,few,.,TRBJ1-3,CASPTTRGNTIYF,TGTGCCAGCCCCACAACGAGGGGAAACACCATATATTTT